These 21 T cell receptor beta chains were all obtained from the same sample, sequenced in a study of cytomegalovirus exposure and HLA in healthy donors. The PCR was carried out with 60 Vbeta primers and 13 Jbeta primers. Some clones are missing from TCRdb's copy, which holds only in-frame ones; the method was immunoSEQ multiplex PCR. Here the sample spans 150,000 to 200,000 clones, 82% being singletons. Sequenced: PBMCs. These receptors all come from a man aged 35-49 years in good health and CMV-seronegative.

The rearrangement uses TRBV28 and TRBJ2-5; maybe TRBD2 (7 bases). The CDR3 has 16 residues. In germline, CDR1 is MDHEN, CDR2 SYDVKM. Trimming shortened V by 6 bases and J by 5 bases, and 22 bases separated the two germline ends. The CDR3, as DNA: TGTGCCAGCAGGCCTCGCCCCGGGGGGCGGAGGGAGACCCAGTACTTC. Its translation: CASRPRPGGRRETQYF.

The chain combines TRBV5-1 with TRBJ2-1; D ambiguous. The CDR3 runs 14 residues. Trimming cost V 3 bases and J 6 bases, with 13 bases left between them. Germline V gene lookup returns CDR1 SGHRS and CDR2 YFSETQ. The CDR3 sequence: CASSSENGFNEQFF. DNA of the CDR3: TGCGCCAGCAGCTCGGAGAACGGGTTCAATGAGCAGTTCTTC.

V gene TRBV18 combines with J gene TRBJ1-4; 8 bases align to TRBD1. Germline V gives CDR1 KGHSH, CDR2 LQKENI. J was trimmed by 7 bases and V by 3 bases; bases with no gene match: 7. The CDR3 has 15 amino acids. CDR3 coding DNA: TGTGCCAGCTCACCGGTGGACAGGGAGGGTGAAAAACTGTTTTTT. As protein: CASSPVDREGEKLFF.

The chain is built from TRBV6-1 and TRBJ2-6; D ambiguous. From germline, CDR1 is MNHNS and CDR2 SASEGT. Trimming took 11 bases from V and 4 from J, leaving 9 bases between them. The CDR3 extends over 12 amino acids. The chain's CDR3 is CASGGGANVLTF. The CDR3 DNA follows: TGTGCCTCGGGTGGGGGGGCCAACGTCCTGACTTTC.

V and J are TRBV5-1 and TRBJ1-6, with 10 bases aligning to TRBD1. CDR3 length equals 15 residues. Trimming at V came to 3 bases and at J to 10 bases, leaving 7 bases not matched to a gene. Germline V CDR1 and CDR2: SGHRS, YFSETQ. Written as DNA, the CDR3 is TGCGCCAGCAGCTCGGGGACAGGGGAAGGGTCACCCCTCCACTTT. This codes for CASSSGTGEGSPLHF.

The chain recombines TRBV10-3 with TRBJ1-2; 7 bases agree with TRBD1. There are 13 residues in the CDR3. J lost 6 bases, V lost 5 bases, and 6 bases had no gene match. Germline V gene lookup returns CDR1 ENHRY and CDR2 SYGVKD. The CDR3 bases are TGTGCCATCAGTAAGACAGGGATTGATGGCTACACCTTC. This translates into CAISKTGIDGYTF.

Comment on this clone: The sample has other DNA sequences that encode this CDR3 too. CDR3: CASSLDSNTEAFF. In nucleotides, the CDR3 is TGTGCCAGCAGTTTAGACTCAAACACTGAAGCTTTCTTT. The gene calls are TRBV28 and TRBJ1-1, with D uncertain. CDR1 and CDR2 (germline): MDHEN, SYDVKM. V was clipped by 2 bases and J by 2 bases, with 6 bases between them. CDR3 length equals 13 residues.

V usage is TRBV7-9 and J usage is TRBJ2-1; D unclear. Germline V lookup: CDR1 SEHNR, CDR2 FQNEAQ (reference sequence). V lost 1 base and J lost 15, with 13 bases in between. The CDR3 runs to 12 residues. The chain's CDR3 is CASSLVWARWFF. The CDR3 DNA is TGTGCCAGCAGCTTAGTTTGGGCCAGATGGTTCTTC.

This clone was observed a single time. Within the sample, other DNA sequences also encode this same CDR3. The CDR3 spells CAWSVQGPYGYTF. CDR3 in DNA: TGTGCCTGGAGTGTTCAGGGGCCTTATGGCTACACCTTC. The chain employs TRBV30 and TRBJ1-2; TRBD1 might be the D (6 bases). The germline V and J ends were trimmed by 0 bases and 5 bases, with 10 bases remaining between them. Looked up from germline, CDR1 is GTSNPN and CDR2 is SVGIG (reference sequence). The CDR3 covers 13 residues. Looking up the rest from reference TRBV30 and TRBJ1-2 gives the full variable domain: SQTIHQWPATLVQPVGSPLSLECTVEGTSNPNLYWYRQAAGRGLQLLFYSVGIGQISSEVPQNLSASRPQDRQFILSSKKLLLSDSGFYLCAWSVQGPYGYTFGSGTRLTVV.

The rearrangement uses TRBV6-5 and TRBJ2-1, with 7 bases identical to TRBD1. In germline, CDR1 is MNHEY, CDR2 SVGAGI. Germline trimming cut 2 bases from V and 4 bases from J; bases unmatched to any gene: 5. CDR3 length equals 15 residues. CDR3 residues: CASSYRDREYNEQFF. For the CDR3, the DNA is TGTGCCAGCAGTTACCGGGACAGAGAGTACAATGAGCAGTTCTTC.

The chain joins TRBV19 to TRBJ1-2; D is perhaps TRBD1 (6 bases). The CDR3 runs 13 residues. V lost 7 bases and J lost 2, with 11 bases in between. CDR1 and CDR2 from the germline V gene are LNHDA and SQIVND (reference sequence). The CDR3 bases are TGTGCCAGTAATCTGGGGGCGAACTATGGCTACACCTTC. It is translated as CASNLGANYGYTF.

The gene calls are TRBV19 and TRBJ1-5; D remains unclear. V lost 3 bases and J lost 5, with 8 bases in between. Germline V gene data show CDR1 as LNHDA and CDR2 as SQIVND (reference sequence). CDR3 length: 13 amino acids. The CDR3 coding sequence is TGTGCCAGTAGTATCGAAACGGATCAGCCCCAGCATTTT. Translating gives CASSIETDQPQHF.

V is TRBV6-5 and J is TRBJ1-2; D is perhaps TRBD1 (5 bases). The CDR3 runs 15 residues. Trimming removed 0 bases from V and 4 bases from J, with 12 bases in between. Per the germline V gene, CDR1 is MNHEY and CDR2 is SVGAGI. The CDR3 nucleotides are TGTGCCAGCAGTTACTCCCCAGGGAGGGGCTATGGCTACACCTTC. It translates to CASSYSPGRGYGYTF.

The chain couples TRBV28 to TRBJ2-1; no reliable D call. The CDR3 consists of 13 residues. With 6 bases removed from V and 10 bases from J, the gap between germline ends came to 16 bases. Germline values: CDR1 MDHEN, CDR2 SYDVKM. The chain's CDR3 is CASSIVSGQEQFF. In DNA, the CDR3 is TGTGCCAGCAGCATCGTTTCAGGCCAAGAGCAGTTCTTC.

The rearrangement links TRBV18 to TRBJ1-5; tentative D call: TRBD1 (6 bases). CDR3 length equals 17 residues. CDR1 and CDR2 from the germline V gene are KGHSH and LQKENI. Between the trimmed V and J ends, which lost 2 bases and 6 bases, there was a span of 20 bases. CDR3: CASSPSGGPGAGQPQHF. CDR3 nucleotide sequence: TGTGCCAGCTCACCATCGGGGGGGCCCGGGGCGGGTCAGCCCCAGCATTTT.

Here the CDR3 reads CASSGQGYGYTF. In nucleotides, the CDR3 is TGTGCCAGCAGCGGGCAGGGCTATGGCTACACCTTC. The chain employs TRBV6-1 and TRBJ1-2; TRBD1 is a possible D gene (5 bases). This CDR3 comprises 12 residues. Per germline, CDR1 MNHNS and CDR2 SASEGT. Trimming pared 6 bases from V and 4 bases from J, leaving 9 bases between.

The V and J genes are TRBV7-2 and TRBJ2-3, with D unclear. This CDR3 contains 12 residues. Deletions cut 4 bases from V and 4 bases from J, with 6 bases between. CDR1 SGHTA and CDR2 FQGNSA come from the germline V gene. The CDR3 DNA reads as TGTGCCAGCAGCTCCACTTCAGATACGCAGTATTTT. This codes for CASSSTSDTQYF.

The rearrangement joins TRBV28 to TRBJ1-2; 8 bases line up with TRBD1. Unmatched junction bases numbered 12, after V lost 11 bases and J lost 4 bases. The CDR3 covers 14 residues. CDR1 is MDHEN, CDR2 SYDVKM, per germline. CDR3 protein: CASLGRGPGYGYTF. The CDR3 nucleotides read TGTGCCTCCCTGGGCAGGGGGCCGGGCTATGGCTACACCTTC.

This clone was seen once. The chain has TRBV23-1 and TRBJ2-6; 7 bases are shared with TRBD1. TRBV23-1 carries the ORF label, with uncertain function. The length of the CDR3 is 20 residues. Germline trimming cut 0 bases from V and 0 bases from J; bases unmatched to any gene: 11. As DNA, the CDR3 is TGCGCCAGCAGTCAATCCGACAGGGTCAATAGCTACTCTGGGGCCAACGTCCTGACTTTC. It encodes CASSQSDRVNSYSGANVLTF.

The genes are TRBV7-2 and TRBJ2-7; 7 bases fit TRBD2. The germline V gene encodes CDR1 SGHTA and CDR2 FQGNSA. Trimming cost V 1 base and J 9 bases; bases outside gene matches: 9. The CDR3 has 14 amino acids. DNA of the CDR3: TGTGCCAGCAGCTTAGGCCTAGCGGCCCTCTCGCAGTACTTC. This codes for CASSLGLAALSQYF.

V usage is TRBV7-2 and J usage is TRBJ2-3; TRBD2 agrees at 13 bases. Germline trimming cut 0 bases from V and 2 bases from J; bases unmatched to any gene: 11. In germline, CDR1 is SGHTA, CDR2 FQGNSA. The CDR3 contains 20 residues. The CDR3 coding sequence is TGTGCCAGCAGCTTAGCCCTGACTAGCGGGGGGCGGGGGGCCACAGATACGCAGTATTTT. Residues: CASSLALTSGGRGATDTQYF.